This T cell receptor beta chain was captured in a study of blood T cell repertoires in COVID-19. At the level of the study: COVID-19 samples from acute and convalescent phases originated in the United States, Italy and Spain. The cDNA or gDNA used as material had been derived from T cells, B-cell-depleted T cells, or PBMCs.

A few counts support this clone. The germline CDR1 and CDR2 sequences are LGHNA and YNFKEQ. The CDR3 totals 15 residues. V was clipped by 3 bases and J by 4 bases, with 16 bases between them. In the original workflow: Estimated nucleated cell counts came from reference gene primer amplification. The protocol was immunoSEQ multiplex PCR, while the TCRdb copy is restricted to in-frame clones and leaves out a portion. The D gene and trimming were derived from the DNA, and the V and J assignments and clone size from that table. In the table there are tens of thousands of clones, around 84% of which are singletons.

Sequenced: peripheral blood. The gene calls are TRBV4-2 and TRBJ2-7; TRBD2 might be the D (6 bases). The TCR comes from a man aged 50-60 years with active COVID-19. CDR3 residues: CASSQAGTGVYEQYF. The CDR3 coding sequence is TGTGCCAGCAGCCAGGCCGGGACTGGGGTATACGAGCAGTACTTC.